The entry below gives a single T cell receptor beta chain sequence along with its context. This entry belongs to a study of CD8 T cells in Susac syndrome. Germline lookup yields CDR1 MNHEY and CDR2 SMNVEV (reference sequence). CDR3 length equals 13 residues. Trimming removed 5 bases from V and 2 bases from J, with 10 bases in between. With random hexamers, roughly 0.45 to 1 ug RNA was reverse transcribed. Via MiXCR, TCRdb re-called the immunoSEQ multiplex PCR reads, giving one row per CDR3 protein. The sample lists about 57,000 distinct CDR3 sequences, roughly 93% occurring once. The sequence came from a human donor with multiple sclerosis. The J gene is TRBJ2-7, the V gene TRBV27; a weak D match, TRBD1 (6 bases). Sequenced material: CD8+ T cells from PBMCs. CDR3 bases: TGTGCCAGCAGTGTGGGACATCCCTACGAGCAGTACTTC. It translates to CASSVGHPYEQYF.